This TCR beta chain was identified in a study of blood T cell repertoires in COVID-19. The repertoire was sequenced with immunoSEQ multiplex PCR; TCRdb's copy has only in-frame clones and lacks some. Of 250,000 or so clones listed, around 90% are singletons. The sample was peripheral blood. The receptor's source is a woman in her thirties or forties who had recovered from COVID-19.

DNA for the CDR3: TGTGCCAGCAGCCTGACTAGCGAGGCCTACGAGCAGTACTTC. Residues: CASSLTSEAYEQYF. The chain couples TRBV4-2 to TRBJ2-7, with 8 bases matching TRBD2. This CDR3 contains 14 residues. J was trimmed by 2 bases and V by 4 bases; bases with no gene match: 4. CDR1 LGHNA and CDR2 YNFKEQ come from the germline V gene.